This T cell receptor beta chain was captured in a study of cytomegalovirus exposure and HLA in healthy donors. General study results and limits: Subsequent analysis of the 120 or so validation repertoires found a tendency for first-cohort TCR clusters to co-occur. Among TCR sequences, most were rare, though some public TCRs appeared in many donors.

The sample holds a few counts of this clone. Its antigen is not known. Only in-frame clones appear in the TCRdb table, and some are missing; sequencing was by immunoSEQ multiplex PCR. The data contain around 130,000 clones, roughly 86% of them singletons. The germline CDR1 and CDR2 sequences are MNHEY and SMNVEV (reference sequence). V shed 5 bases and J shed 10 bases, with 12 bases lying between them. There are 13 residues in the CDR3. The sequenced sample consisted of PBMCs. The receptor comes from a man aged 25 to 40 in good health and CMV-seronegative. The chain has TRBV27 and TRBJ1-6; D is undetermined. In DNA, the CDR3 is TGTGCCAGCAGTATGGTCCAGGCGTCACCCCTCCACTTT. This codes for CASSMVQASPLHF.